Presented here are 12 T cell receptor beta chains from one specimen sequenced in a study of early T cells in non-severe SARS-CoV-2 infection. TCRdb independently ran MiXCR on the 5' RACE reads; one entry per CDR3 protein. The table includes tens of thousands of distinct CDR3 sequences, about 14% detected once. Sequencing used whole blood, obtained at baseline. The source is an adult who was a healthcare worker with PCR-confirmed SARS-CoV-2 infection or an uninfected control (not recorded which).

The chain is built from TRBV29-1 and TRBJ2-3; D remains ambiguous. Germline assignment: CDR1 SQVTM and CDR2 ANQGSEA. Trimming pared 7 bases from V and 1 base from J, leaving 12 bases between. The CDR3 loop spans 13 amino acids. CDR3 nucleotides: TGCAGCGCCCTCCTTGGTGGCACAGATACGCAGTATTTT. Its protein product is CSALLGGTDTQYF.

This clonotype has ten or more counts. V gene TRBV5-4 combines with J gene TRBJ2-3; TRBD1 aligns across 7 bases. The germline CDR1 and CDR2 sequences are SGHNT and YYREEE (reference sequence). V lost 4 bases to trimming and J lost 0 bases; unmatched junction nucleotides: 5. The CDR3 loop spans 15 amino acids. The CDR3 bases are TGTGCCAGCAGCCTTGGGGACAGTAGCACAGATACGCAGTATTTT. Translating gives CASSLGDSSTDTQYF. Supplemented by reference TRBV5-4 and TRBJ2-3, the full variable domain reads ETGVTQSPTHLIKTRGQQVTLRCSSQSGHNTVSWYQQALGQGPQFIFQYYREEENGRGNFPPRFSGLQFPNYSSELNVNALELDDSALYLCASSLGDSSTDTQYFGPGTRLTVL.

The CDR3 reads CATSPRTGAGYNEQFF. The CDR3, as DNA: TGTGCCACCAGTCCTCGGACAGGAGCGGGCTACAATGAGCAGTTCTTC. The chain is built from TRBV24-1 and TRBJ2-1, with D possibly being TRBD1 (7 bases). The CDR3 covers 16 residues. The V gene's germline CDR1 is KGHDR and CDR2 SFDVKD. The V and J ends lost 6 bases and 3 bases respectively, with 17 bases between them.

The rearrangement links TRBV28 to TRBJ2-7; no reliable D call. The germline V gene encodes CDR1 MDHEN and CDR2 SYDVKM. The V gene lost 6 bases and the J gene lost 2 bases, with 8 bases spanning the gap. The CDR3 covers 12 residues. The DNA for the CDR3 is TGTGCCAGCAGCTTGAAGCCCTACGAGCAGTACTTC. Translated, it gives CASSLKPYEQYF.

This clonotype was counted only a few times. Here the CDR3 reads CAWSVQGKQFF. The DNA of the CDR3 is TGTGCCTGGAGTGTACAAGGGAAGCAGTTCTTC. The J gene is TRBJ2-1, the V gene TRBV30; unclear D gene. CDR1 and CDR2 from the germline V gene are GTSNPN and SVGIG (reference sequence). The V and J ends lost 0 bases and 11 bases respectively, with 8 bases between them. This CDR3 comprises 11 residues.

This clonotype was detected a few times. This chain uses TRBV27 with TRBJ1-1; no firm D call. There are 16 residues in the CDR3. CDR1 and CDR2 (germline): MNHEY, SMNVEV (reference sequence). The ends were cut back, 3 bases at V and 1 base at J, with 15 bases in the middle. The CDR3 DNA is TGTGCCAGCAGTTTCCGAAACTTACGACGGAACACTGAAGCTTTCTTT. Protein: CASSFRNLRRNTEAFF.

The rearrangement uses TRBV6-2 or TRBV6-3 and TRBJ2-1, with 9 nucleotides matching TRBD2. The V segment lost 6 bases and the J segment 7 bases; nucleotides outside the gene matches: 10. This CDR3 region has 15 residues. Germline assignment: CDR1 MNHEY and CDR2 SVGEGT. The CDR3 DNA reads as TGTGCCAGCAGCCATGGGCTTAGCGGGAGAAATGAGCAGTTCTTC. Translated: CASSHGLSGRNEQFF.

The J gene is TRBJ1-5, the V gene TRBV12-3 or TRBV12-4, with no clear D. The CDR3 has 14 residues. V was pared by 6 bases and J by 4 bases, with 13 bases between. The CDR3 DNA is TGTGCCAGCAGCCTCTCGGGCAGTAATCAGCCCCAGCATTTT. Encoded protein: CASSLSGSNQPQHF.

This chain connects TRBV6-1 to TRBJ2-3, with D uncertain. The CDR3 runs to 11 residues. V was cut by 7 bases and J by 1 base, with 3 bases left in between. Germline CDR1 reads MNHNS; CDR2 reads SASEGT. CDR3 DNA sequence: TGTGCCAGCATTCGCACAGATACGCAGTATTTT. It yields the protein CASIRTDTQYF.

Only a few counts were recorded for this clonotype. DNA of the CDR3: TGTGCCAGCAGCGCCCTTGCCCATTTCCGGGGGCCGGGCACCGGGGAGCTGTTTTTT. Amino acids: CASSALAHFRGPGTGELFF. This chain links TRBV11-2 with TRBJ2-2; D may be TRBD1 or TRBD2 (6 bases each). The V gene's germline CDR1 is SGHAT and CDR2 FQNNGV. V was clipped by 5 bases and J by 4 bases, with 26 bases between them. The CDR3 totals 19 residues.

This clonotype was counted between two and nine times. The chain uses TRBV7-9 and TRBJ2-1; a possible D gene is TRBD2 (6 bases). The CDR3 is 13 amino acids. Germline V lookup: CDR1 SEHNR, CDR2 FQNEAQ (reference sequence). V lost 5 bases, J lost 11 bases, and 16 bases lay in between. The CDR3 loop reads CASSPGEGLKQFF. The DNA of the CDR3 is TGTGCCAGCAGCCCGGGGGAAGGTCTAAAGCAGTTCTTC.

This clonotype was detected only a few times. The rearrangement uses TRBV6-5 and TRBJ1-4; D is perhaps TRBD1 (6 bases). CDR1 is MNHEY, CDR2 SVGAGI, per germline. The CDR3 runs to 12 residues. Between the trimmed V and J ends, which lost 5 bases and 5 bases, there was a span of 6 bases. The CDR3 DNA reads TGTGCCAGCAGTCAGGGGAATGAAAAACTGTTTTTT. Amino acids: CASSQGNEKLFF.